The 20 T cell receptor beta chains given below trace back to one sample, sequenced in a study of T cells in Graves' hyperthyroidism and ophthalmopathy. The source material, RNA transcripts, was used to amplify TCR beta CDR3 regions. Researchers ran a first-round RT-PCR on the TCR CDR3 using the HTBI primer set. TCRdb recomputed calls from the multiplex PCR reads with MiXCR, one row per CDR3 protein. The sample shows about 99,000 distinct CDR3 sequences, about 45% of them seen only once. The sample comprised blood. Every receptor here comes from a man in his forties with Graves' hyperthyroidism.

This clonotype has just a few counts. The chain links TRBV30 to TRBJ2-7; TRBD2 matches 8 bases. Looked up from germline, CDR1 is GTSNPN and CDR2 is SVGIG (reference sequence). CDR3 length: 14 residues. CDR3 protein: CAFVRAAGVYEQYF. The CDR3 nucleotides are TGTGCATTCGTCCGTGCAGCGGGGGTCTACGAGCAGTACTTC.

This clonotype has at least ten counts. The chain uses TRBV5-1 and TRBJ2-1; TRBD2 aligns across 10 bases. Germline lookup yields CDR1 SGHRS and CDR2 YFSETQ. This CDR3 spans 16 amino acids. V lost 1 base, J lost 1 base, and 2 bases stayed unmatched. The CDR3: CASSLRAGGSYNEQFF. DNA of the CDR3: TGCGCCAGCAGCTTGAGAGCGGGGGGGTCCTACAATGAGCAGTTCTTC. Supplemented by reference TRBV5-1 and TRBJ2-1, the full variable domain reads KAGVTQTPRYLIKTRGQQVTLSCSPISGHRSVSWYQQTPGQGLQFLFEYFSETQRNKGNFPGRFSGRQFSNSRSEMNVSTLELGDSALYLCASSLRAGGSYNEQFFGPGTRLTVL.

This clonotype occurred many times. Germline and junction disagree at one end, which may indicate a read error. The chain carries TRBV7-7 and TRBJ2-5; D is perhaps TRBD2 (7 bases). Germline CDR1 is SSHAT and CDR2 is FNYEAQ (reference sequence). This CDR3 region has 15 residues. Written as DNA, the CDR3 is TGTGCTAGCAGCTATCTGGGGGGGGCTCAAGAGACCCAGTACTTC. This codes for CASSYLGGAQETQYF.

This clonotype was picked up many times. The chain combines TRBV12-3 or TRBV12-4 with TRBJ2-3; 9 bases line up with TRBD1. V shed 4 bases and J 3 bases; nucleotides not matched to a gene: 5. This CDR3 region has 15 residues. CDR3 coding DNA: TGTGCCAGCAGTTCGGACAGGGGAGGGACAGATACGCAGTATTTT. Amino acids: CASSSDRGGTDTQYF.

This clonotype has a single count. The genes are TRBV12-3 or TRBV12-4 and TRBJ1-1; D remains unclear. Trimming cost V 2 bases and J 6 bases, with 7 bases left between them. The CDR3 has 12 amino acids. Here the CDR3 reads CASSLYEAEAFF. CDR3 nucleotide sequence: TGTGCCAGCAGTTTATACGAGGCTGAAGCTTTCTTT.

This clonotype was detected many times. The rearrangement links TRBV7-8 to TRBJ2-1; 11 bases match TRBD2. CDR1 is SGHVS, CDR2 FQNEAQ, per germline. J lost 0 bases, V lost 5 bases, and 9 bases had no gene match. CDR3 size: 18 residues. The CDR3 nucleotides read TGTGCCAGCAGCCCCACCGCTAGCGGGGGGCTCTCCTACAATGAGCAGTTCTTC. It encodes CASSPTASGGLSYNEQFF.

This clonotype was detected many times. The rearrangement links TRBV2 to TRBJ1-4, with TRBD1 identical over 9 bases. Germline CDR1 and CDR2: SNHLY and FYNNEI. The J segment lost 0 bases and the V segment lost 5 bases, leaving 10 bases of the junction unmatched. The CDR3 has 18 residues. CDR3 protein: CASSTSRDRDTTNEKLFF. CDR3 nucleotides: TGTGCCAGCAGTACCAGCCGGGACAGGGATACAACTAATGAAAAACTGTTTTTT.

This clonotype appeared many times. The chain has TRBV20-1 and TRBJ1-2, with a tentative D call TRBD1 (5 bases). The V end was cut by 2 bases, the J end by 4 bases, with 8 bases between. Germline CDR1 is DFQATT and CDR2 is SNEGSKA (reference sequence). This CDR3 is 12 amino acids long. DNA of the CDR3: TGCAGTGCTAGACAGGGTAGCTATGGCTACACCTTC. This encodes CSARQGSYGYTF.

This clonotype showed up many times. Here the CDR3 reads CASSLESRVNTEAFF. CDR3 nucleotides: TGTGCCAGCAGCTTGGAGTCACGGGTAAACACTGAAGCTTTCTTT. The chain couples TRBV7-9 to TRBJ1-1; D remains ambiguous. CDR1 is SEHNR, CDR2 FQNEAQ, per germline (reference sequence). The CDR3 extends over 15 amino acids. The V and J ends lost 3 bases and 2 bases respectively, with 13 bases between them.

The chain is built from TRBV10-3 and TRBJ1-5; TRBD1 matches 8 bases. V lost 2 bases and J lost 9; bases outside the gene matches: 9. Germline CDR1 and CDR2: ENHRY and SYGVKD. This CDR3 region has 15 residues. CDR3 bases: TGTGCCATCAGTGAGGGGGACAGGTGGCAACCGCCCCAGCATTTT. This sequence encodes CAISEGDRWQPPQHF.

This clonotype was detected ten times or more. The chain combines TRBV4-1 with TRBJ2-2, with D unclear. V lost 7 bases and J 1 base, leaving 10 bases between the germline ends. From germline, CDR1 is MGHRA and CDR2 YSYEKL. CDR3 size: 14 residues. The CDR3: CASKAELNTGELFF. The CDR3 region has the DNA TGCGCCAGCAAGGCCGAACTGAACACCGGGGAGCTGTTTTTT.

This clonotype was observed a single time. The chain carries TRBV20-1 and TRBJ2-7, with D maybe TRBD2 (6 bases). The CDR3 is 12 residues long. Germline values: CDR1 DFQATT, CDR2 SNEGSKA (reference sequence). The CDR3 here is CSGTGGAYEQYF. In DNA, the CDR3 is TGCAGCGGTACCGGGGGAGCTTACGAGCAGTACTTC.

The rearrangement uses TRBV6-1 and TRBJ2-3; no clear D. Germline-derived CDR1 and CDR2 are MNHNS and SASEGT. This CDR3 has 16 residues. V lost 5 bases and J 4 bases, leaving 19 bases between the germline ends. CDR3 loop: CASSSDVRVAADTQYF. CDR3 sequence (DNA): TGTGCCAGCAGTAGTGACGTTCGAGTGGCGGCAGATACGCAGTATTTT.

This clonotype has at least ten counts. The CDR3 bases are TGCGCCAGTAAGAATTGGTCTTCCTCCCTAACAGGTGGCTACACCTTC. Translated, it gives CASKNWSSSLTGGYTF. The chain combines TRBV5-1 with TRBJ1-2, with D maybe TRBD1 (5 bases). This CDR3 has 16 amino acids. Per the germline V gene, CDR1 is SGHRS and CDR2 is YFSETQ. Trimming removed 8 bases at V and 7 bases at J, with 27 bases between.

This chain joins TRBV20-1 and TRBJ2-5; 9 bases line up with TRBD1. CDR1 and CDR2 (germline): DFQATT, SNEGSKA (reference sequence). V lost 3 bases and J lost 1; bases outside the gene matches: 6. There are 15 residues in the CDR3. Here the CDR3 DNA reads TGCAGTGCTAGGGGGACAGGGTTGGGCCAAGAGACCCAGTACTTC. Its protein product is CSARGTGLGQETQYF.

The chain is built from TRBV2 and TRBJ2-2; 9 positions agree with TRBD1. Trimming removed 5 bases from V and 1 base from J; junction bases left unmatched: 2. The CDR3 runs 15 residues. Looked up from germline, CDR1 is SNHLY and CDR2 is FYNNEI. The CDR3 spells CASSSDRGNTGELFF. CDR3 DNA: TGTGCCAGCAGTTCGGACAGGGGGAACACCGGGGAGCTGTTTTTT.

This clonotype was detected many times. The chain links TRBV20-1 to TRBJ2-7; 8 bases agree with TRBD1. CDR3 length equals 14 residues. Germline V gives CDR1 DFQATT, CDR2 SNEGSKA (reference sequence). With V trimmed by 7 bases and J by 3 bases, 11 bases remained unmatched. The CDR3 here is CSGKTGEFGYEQYF. CDR3 DNA: TGCAGTGGTAAGACAGGGGAATTCGGCTACGAGCAGTACTTC.

V and J are TRBV7-2 and TRBJ2-3; 7 bases are shared with TRBD2. This CDR3 spans 16 amino acids. J lost 0 bases, V lost 8 bases, and 11 bases had no gene match. Germline loops: CDR1 SGHTA, CDR2 FQGNSA. The CDR3 loop is CASSPPARGSTDTQYF. The CDR3 region has the DNA TGTGCCAGCTCACCACCGGCGCGGGGGAGCACAGATACGCAGTATTTT. Drawing the rest from reference TRBV7-2 and TRBJ2-3, the complete variable domain is GAGVSQSPSNKVTEKGKDVELRCDPISGHTALYWYRQSLGQGLEFLIYFQGNSAPDKSGLPSDRFSAERTGGSVSTLTIQRTQQEDSAVYLCASSPPARGSTDTQYFGPGTRLTVL.

This clonotype showed up many times. This chain uses TRBV5-1 with TRBJ1-1; D gene ambiguous. The V and J ends lost 3 bases and 4 bases respectively, with 22 bases between them. The CDR3 sequence is 17 residues long. Germline V CDR1 and CDR2: SGHRS, YFSETQ. In DNA form, the CDR3 reads TGCGCCAGCAGCTACTTCCCCCCGGACGGAGGAGGCACTGAAGCTTTCTTT. This gives the protein CASSYFPPDGGGTEAFF.

This clonotype has more than one count but fewer than ten. The V gene is TRBV4-1, the J gene TRBJ2-6; D is perhaps TRBD2 (5 bases). Trimming removed 0 bases at V and 0 bases at J, with 9 bases between. Germline-derived CDR1 and CDR2 are MGHRA and YSYEKL. This CDR3 has 17 amino acids. In DNA form, the CDR3 reads TGCGCCAGCAGCCAAGATCCCGGGGTCTCTGGGGCCAACGTCCTGACTTTC. Its translation: CASSQDPGVSGANVLTF.